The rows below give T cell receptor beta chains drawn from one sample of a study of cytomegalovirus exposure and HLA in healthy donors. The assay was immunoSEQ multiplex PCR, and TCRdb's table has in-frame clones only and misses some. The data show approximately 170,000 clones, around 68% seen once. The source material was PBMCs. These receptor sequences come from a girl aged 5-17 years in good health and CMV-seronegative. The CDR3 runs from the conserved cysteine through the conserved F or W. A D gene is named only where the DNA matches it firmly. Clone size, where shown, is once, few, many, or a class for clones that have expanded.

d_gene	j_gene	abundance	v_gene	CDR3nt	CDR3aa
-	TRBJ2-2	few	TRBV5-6	TGTGCCAGCAGCCGGGACACAAACACCGGGGAGCTGTTTTTT	CASSRDTNTGELFF
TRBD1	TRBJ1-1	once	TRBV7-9	TGTGCCAGCAGCTTAAGTGTTGGGACAGCTAGGGGCACTGAAGCTTTCTTT	CASSLSVGTARGTEAFF
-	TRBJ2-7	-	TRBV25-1	TGTGCCAGCTGCCCCGGGTGGGGCTACGAGCAGTACTTC	CASCPGWGYEQYF
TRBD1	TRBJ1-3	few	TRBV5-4	TGTGCCAGCTGGGGACAGGGGAGGTCTGGAAACACCATATATTTT	CASWGQGRSGNTIYF
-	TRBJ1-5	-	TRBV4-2	TGTGCCAGCAGCCAAGACGATCAGCCCCAGCATTTT	CASSQDDQPQHF
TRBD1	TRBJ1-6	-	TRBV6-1	TGTGCCAGCAGTGGACAGGGGAGAGATTCACCCCTCCACTTT	CASSGQGRDSPLHF
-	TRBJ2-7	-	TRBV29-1	TGCAGCGTGGTCCTAGTAGTCGGGGGAGACGAGCAGTACTTC	CSVVLVVGGDEQYF
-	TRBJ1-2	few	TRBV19	TGTGCCAGTAGGCAACGTGGTACGGAGTCCTATGGCTACACCTTC	CASRQRGTESYGYTF
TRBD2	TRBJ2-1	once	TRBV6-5	TGTGCCAGCAGTTTCGGAGCGGGGGTCTCCTACAATGAGCAGTTCTTC	CASSFGAGVSYNEQFF
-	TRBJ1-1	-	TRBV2	TGTGCCAGCAGGCCGACAGGGAACACTGAAGCTTTCTTT	CASRPTGNTEAFF
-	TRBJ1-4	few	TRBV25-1	TGTGCCAGCAGTGATAGACTCCTAACTAATGAAAAACTGTTTTTT	CASSDRLLTNEKLFF
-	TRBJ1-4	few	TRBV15	TGTGCCACCAGCAGAGCCCCCAGCGAACGGGAAAAACTGTTTTTT	CATSRAPSEREKLFF
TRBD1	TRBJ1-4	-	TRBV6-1	TGTGCCAGCAGCTCCGGGACAGTTAATGAAAAACTGTTTTTT	CASSSGTVNEKLFF
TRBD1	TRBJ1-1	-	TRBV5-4	TGTGCCAGCAGATCTCTCGGACAGGGGATAACTGAAGCTTTCTTT	CASRSLGQGITEAFF
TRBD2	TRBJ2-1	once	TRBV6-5	TGTGCCAGCAGTAGGACTAGCGGATCCTACAATGAGCAGTTCTTC	CASSRTSGSYNEQFF
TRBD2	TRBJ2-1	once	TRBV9	TGTGCCAGCAGCGTAGGGATAGCGGGGGTCGAGGATGAGCAGTTCTTC	CASSVGIAGVEDEQFF
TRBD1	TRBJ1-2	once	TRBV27	TGTGCCAGCAGGGTGTCAGGGGGCGAGAATGGCTACACCTTC	CASRVSGGENGYTF
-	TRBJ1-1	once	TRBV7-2	TGTGCCAGCAGCTTAGTTAGGGTAGCGGGCAGAGCTGAAGCTTTCTTT	CASSLVRVAGRAEAFF
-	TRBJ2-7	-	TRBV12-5	TGTGCTAGTGGTTTGGTACAAAACAGCCCCTACGAGCAGTACTTC	CASGLVQNSPYEQYF
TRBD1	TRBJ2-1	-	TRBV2	TGTGCCAGCAGTTGGGACAGGGAGCAGTTCTTC	CASSWDREQFF
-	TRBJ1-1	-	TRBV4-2	TGTGCCAGCAGCCAAGATCGGGAAGCTTTCTTT	CASSQDREAFF
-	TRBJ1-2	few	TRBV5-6	TGTGCCAGCAGCCCTGATCGGGGGACTCGGCTCTATGGCTACACCTTC	CASSPDRGTRLYGYTF
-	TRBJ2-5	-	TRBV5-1	TGCGCCAGCAGCCCCAACGGGGATCAAGAGACCCAGTACTTC	CASSPNGDQETQYF
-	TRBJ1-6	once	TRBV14	TGTGCCAGCAGCCCGGACAGCTCCTATAATTCACCCCTCCACTTT	CASSPDSSYNSPLHF
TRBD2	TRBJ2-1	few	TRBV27	TGTGCCAGCGCCACTAGCGGGGGGGCCAATGAGCAGTTCTTC	CASATSGGANEQFF
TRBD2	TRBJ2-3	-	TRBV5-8	TGTGCCAGCCAACTAGCGGGGGGTCGCACAGATACGCAGTATTTT	CASQLAGGRTDTQYF
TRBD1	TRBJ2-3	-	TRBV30	TGTGCCCAAGCGACAGGGGGCATAGATACGCAGTATTTT	CAQATGGIDTQYF
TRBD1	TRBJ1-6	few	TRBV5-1	TGCGCCAGCAGCTTGAGGGACAGGGACTACTTACATTCACCCCTCCACTTT	CASSLRDRDYLHSPLHF
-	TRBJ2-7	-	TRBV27	TGTGCCAGCAGTTTGGGGGGATCCTACGAGCAGTACTTC	CASSLGGSYEQYF
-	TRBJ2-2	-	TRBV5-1	TGCGCCAGCAGCTTGAGGGGCGCGAACACCGGGGAGCTGTTTTTT	CASSLRGANTGELFF
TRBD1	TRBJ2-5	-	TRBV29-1	TGCAGCGTTGAAAGACAGGGGGCAGAGACCCAGTACTTC	CSVERQGAETQYF
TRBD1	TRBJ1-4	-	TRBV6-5	TGTGCCAGCAGTTACTGGACAGGGAGAAATGAAAAACTGTTTTTT	CASSYWTGRNEKLFF
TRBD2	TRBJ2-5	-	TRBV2	TGTGCCAGCAGTGAAAAAAGGCTAGCGGGGCGGGAGACCCAGTACTTC	CASSEKRLAGRETQYF
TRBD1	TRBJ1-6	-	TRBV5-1	TGCGCCAGCAGCTTCGGACAGGGGTTAGACAATTCACCCCTCCACTTT	CASSFGQGLDNSPLHF
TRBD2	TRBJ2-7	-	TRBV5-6	TGTGCCAGCAGCTCGGGGGGAGACTACGAGCAGTACTTC	CASSSGGDYEQYF
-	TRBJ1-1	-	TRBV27	TGTGCCAGCAGCCGCCAGGGGATGTCTGAAGCTTTCTTT	CASSRQGMSEAFF
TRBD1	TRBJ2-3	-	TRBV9	TGTGCCAGCAGCGTAGATCCAGGGGGCCTAACGATGACAGATACGCAGTATTTT	CASSVDPGGLTMTDTQYF
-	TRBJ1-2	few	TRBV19	TGTGCCAGTAGTATCTCGGTATATGGCTACACCTTC	CASSISVYGYTF
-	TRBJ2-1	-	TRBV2	TGTGCCAGCAGAACCCTCCACCGGGACTCCTCCTACAATGAGCAGTTCTTC	CASRTLHRDSSYNEQFF
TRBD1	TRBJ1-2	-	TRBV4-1	TGCGCCAGCAGCCAAGGGCGGGGACAGGGGGACTATGGCTACACCTTC	CASSQGRGQGDYGYTF
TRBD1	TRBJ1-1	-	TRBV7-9	TGTGCCAGCAGCTTCAGACAGGGGGCCGTGGAAGCTTTCTTT	CASSFRQGAVEAFF